Detailed here is one TCR beta chain. This CDR3 spans 15 amino acids. V shed 0 bases and J 5 bases; nucleotides not matched to a gene: 4. Germline values: CDR1 SGHRS, CDR2 YFSETQ. Sequencing used immunoSEQ multiplex PCR; TCRdb keeps in-frame clones, though not all of them. The sample holds hundreds of thousands of clones; around 86% are singletons and the top ten take 15% to 20%. The sample comes from a study of shared clonotypes between healthy human individuals. The chain joins TRBV5-1 to TRBJ1-1, with 10 bases that match TRBD1. The sequence was collected from a man younger than 30 in good health. The sample comprised memory CD8+ T cells sorted from blood. Subset denoted: CD45RO+ cells pooled with CCR7-negative TemRA cells. In nucleotides, the CDR3 is TGCGCCAGCAGCTTGGAAGGGACAGGGGTGACTGAAGCTTTCTTT. The encoded protein is CASSLEGTGVTEAFF.